This is a list of T cell receptor beta chains from one sample in a study of memory CD4+ T cells and cytomegalovirus serostatus. Using immunoSEQ multiplex PCR, the repertoire was profiled, and TCRdb retains in-frame clones only, with some absent. The sample lists over 35,000 clones, about 78% occurring once. The sample comprised memory CD4+ T cells from blood. These receptors were collected from an adult in good health and CMV-seronegative. Both conserved end residues are part of each CDR3. D genes are given only for firm matches. Some rows mark clone size as missing; the rest say once, few, many or name a class of expanded clone.

clone_size,d_call,j_call,v_call,cdr3_aa,cdr3_nt
.,.,TRBJ2-1,TRBV5-4,CASSLDRPYNEQFF,TGTGCCAGCAGCTTGGACAGACCCTACAATGAGCAGTTCTTC
.,TRBD2,TRBJ2-1,TRBV7-8,CASSPAGYEQFF,TGTGCCAGCAGCCCAGCGGGGTATGAGCAGTTCTTC
.,TRBD2,TRBJ2-7,TRBV5-1,CASSWSGLATDEQYF,TGCGCCAGCAGCTGGTCGGGACTAGCGACCGACGAGCAGTACTTC
few,.,TRBJ1-5,TRBV5-6,CASSLFHGGANQPQHF,TGTGCCAGCAGCTTGTTTCATGGGGGGGCGAATCAGCCCCAGCATTTT
.,.,TRBJ2-2,TRBV5-8,CASSGVLRDTGELFF,TGTGCCAGCAGCGGGGTTCTCAGGGACACCGGGGAGCTGTTTTTT
.,.,TRBJ1-1,TRBV5-6,CASSLGGGLGTEAFF,TGTGCCAGCAGCTTGGGGGGGGGATTGGGCACTGAAGCTTTCTTT
.,.,TRBJ1-5,TRBV28,CASSPPAGRQQPQHF,TGTGCCAGCAGTCCCCCGGCAGGTCGGCAACAGCCCCAGCATTTT
.,.,TRBJ1-1,TRBV30,CAWSVGLGTEAFF,TGTGCCTGGAGTGTGGGTTTGGGCACTGAAGCTTTCTTT
.,TRBD1,TRBJ1-3,TRBV18,CASSPRTGKSGNTIYF,TGTGCCAGCTCTCCCAGGACAGGGAAGTCTGGAAACACCATATATTTT
.,TRBD1,TRBJ1-4,TRBV2,CASLGFETGDEKLFF,TGTGCCAGCTTAGGATTTGAGACAGGGGATGAAAAACTGTTTTTT
.,TRBD1,TRBJ1-5,TRBV2,CASRGGTVKEQPQHF,TGTGCCAGCAGGGGGGGGACAGTGAAGGAACAGCCCCAGCATTTT
.,.,TRBJ2-3,TRBV5-6,CASSLSDTQYF,TGTGCCAGCAGCTTATCAGATACGCAGTATTTT
.,.,TRBJ2-1,TRBV30,CAWNPGYNEQFF,TGTGCCTGGAATCCGGGGTACAATGAGCAGTTCTTC
.,TRBD1,TRBJ1-1,TRBV18,CASSPGQGNTEAFF,TGTGCCAGCTCACCCGGACAGGGGAACACTGAAGCTTTCTTT
.,.,TRBJ2-4,TRBV19,CASSTGTTQTMSIQYF,TGTGCCAGTAGTACCGGGACCACTCAAACCATGAGCATTCAGTACTTC
.,TRBD1,TRBJ2-1,TRBV5-1,CASRTGGGYNEQFF,TGCGCCAGCAGGACAGGGGGTGGCTACAATGAGCAGTTCTTC
.,.,TRBJ1-1,TRBV7-3,CASSPSVGNTEAFF,TGTGCCAGCAGCCCATCAGTGGGGAACACTGAAGCTTTCTTT
.,.,TRBJ1-2,TRBV2,CASGLGPVGYTF,TGTGCCAGCGGATTAGGACCGGTCGGCTACACCTTC
.,.,TRBJ1-3,TRBV7-2,CASSRDAAGGNTIYF,TGTGCCAGCAGCCGGGACGCCGCGGGAGGAAACACCATATATTTT
few,.,TRBJ1-1,TRBV10-3,CASWGGIRGGEAFF,TGTGCCTCTTGGGGGGGAATCAGAGGGGGTGAAGCTTTCTTT
once,.,TRBJ2-7,TRBV11-2,CASSLVEDYEQYF,TGTGCCAGCAGCTTGGTAGAAGACTACGAGCAGTACTTC
.,TRBD1,TRBJ1-1,TRBV27,CASSLRGQGSEAFF,TGTGCCAGCAGTCTTAGGGGACAGGGGAGTGAAGCTTTCTTT
.,TRBD1,TRBJ1-1,TRBV9,CASSGGTGGNTEAFF,TGTGCCAGCAGCGGAGGGACAGGGGGGAACACTGAAGCTTTCTTT
once,.,TRBJ2-7,TRBV4-2,CASSLTGEQYF,TGTGCCAGCAGCCTTACGGGCGAGCAGTACTTC
.,.,TRBJ1-5,TRBV7-2,CASSLTFNQPQHF,TGTGCCAGCAGCTTAACATTTAATCAGCCCCAGCATTTT
.,.,TRBJ2-6,TRBV19,CASSGGGTGANVLTF,TGTGCCAGTAGTGGCGGAGGCACTGGGGCCAACGTCCTGACTTTC
.,TRBD1,TRBJ1-1,TRBV29-1,CSVGGQHLGAFF,TGCAGCGTTGGGGGACAGCATCTGGGAGCTTTCTTT
.,.,TRBJ1-1,TRBV5-6,CASSPGAHAEAFF,TGTGCCAGCAGCCCCGGGGCCCATGCTGAAGCTTTCTTT
.,TRBD2,TRBJ2-3,TRBV7-3,CASSHSGTRGDTQYF,TGTGCCAGCAGCCATTCCGGGACTAGAGGAGATACGCAGTATTTT
.,TRBD1,TRBJ1-6,TRBV11-1,CASRTDRAASLHF,TGTGCCAGCAGAACGGACAGGGCCGCGTCCCTCCACTTT
few,.,TRBJ2-1,TRBV5-8,CASSLARGAGSYNEQFF,TGTGCCAGCAGCTTGGCCCGGGGGGCTGGGTCCTACAATGAGCAGTTCTTC
.,.,TRBJ2-5,TRBV5-4,CASSPGETVRETQYF,TGTGCCAGCAGCCCGGGGGAGACCGTCCGGGAGACCCAGTACTTC